This T cell receptor (beta chain) appears in the sequencing data of a study of shared clonotypes between healthy human individuals. Generated by immunoSEQ multiplex PCR, the TCRdb table keeps only in-frame clones and is missing some. The table has 2 million or so clones, about 95% seen once. Per germline, CDR1 SGHDT and CDR2 YYEEEE. CDR3 length: 14 residues. The V and J ends lost 3 bases and 6 bases respectively, with 16 bases between them. Broader study findings: Despite large depth, rarefaction showed incomplete sorted-subset sequencing.

A note on this clone: No antigen is known for it.

Terminally differentiated effector memory CD45RA+ cells were left out of the naive CD8 fraction, which was CD45RO-negative and positively selected for CCR7. The chain carries TRBV5-6 and TRBJ2-7; D is ambiguous. Sequencing used naive CD8+ T cells sorted from blood. The receptor was isolated from a man aged 18-30 years in good health. CDR3: CASSYNNGLGEQYF. For the CDR3, the DNA is TGTGCCAGCAGCTATAATAACGGTCTTGGCGAGCAGTACTTC.